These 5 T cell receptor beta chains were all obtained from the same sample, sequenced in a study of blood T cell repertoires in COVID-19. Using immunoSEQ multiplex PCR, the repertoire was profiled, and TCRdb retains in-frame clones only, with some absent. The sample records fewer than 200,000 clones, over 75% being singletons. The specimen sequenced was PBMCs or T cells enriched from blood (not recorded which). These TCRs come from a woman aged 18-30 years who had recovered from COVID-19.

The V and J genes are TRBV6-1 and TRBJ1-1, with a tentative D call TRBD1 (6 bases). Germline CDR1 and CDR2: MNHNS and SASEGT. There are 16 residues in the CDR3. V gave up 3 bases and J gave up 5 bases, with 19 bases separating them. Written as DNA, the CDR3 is TGTGCCAGCAGTGAGCAGCGGGGGCGAGTTAGGACTGAAGCTTTCTTT. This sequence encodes CASSEQRGRVRTEAFF.

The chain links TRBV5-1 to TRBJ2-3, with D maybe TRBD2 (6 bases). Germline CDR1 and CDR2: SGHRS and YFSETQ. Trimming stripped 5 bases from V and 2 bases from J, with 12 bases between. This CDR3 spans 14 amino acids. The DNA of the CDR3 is TGCGCCAGCAGTTGGGGGGAGGCCACAGATACGCAGTATTTT. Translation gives CASSWGEATDTQYF.

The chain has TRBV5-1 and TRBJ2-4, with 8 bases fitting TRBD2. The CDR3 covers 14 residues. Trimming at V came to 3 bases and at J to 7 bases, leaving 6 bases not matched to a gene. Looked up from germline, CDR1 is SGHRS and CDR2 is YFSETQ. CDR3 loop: CASSSGTSLNIQYF. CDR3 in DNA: TGCGCCAGCAGCTCCGGGACTAGTCTTAACATTCAGTACTTC.

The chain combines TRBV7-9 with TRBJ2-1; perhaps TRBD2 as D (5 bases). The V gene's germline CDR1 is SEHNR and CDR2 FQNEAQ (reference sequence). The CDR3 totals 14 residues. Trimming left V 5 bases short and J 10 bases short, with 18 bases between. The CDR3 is CASSPREGIDEQFF. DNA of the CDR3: TGTGCCAGCAGCCCACGTGAGGGAATCGACGAGCAGTTCTTC.

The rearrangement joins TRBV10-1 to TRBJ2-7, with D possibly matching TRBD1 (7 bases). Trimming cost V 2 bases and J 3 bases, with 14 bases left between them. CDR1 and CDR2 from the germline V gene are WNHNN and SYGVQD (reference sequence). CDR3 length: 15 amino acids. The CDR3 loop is CASSEIAGQNYEQYF. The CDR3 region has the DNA TGCGCCAGCAGTGAGATCGCGGGACAGAACTACGAGCAGTACTTC.